The 20 T cell receptor beta chains listed next were all sequenced from one sample in a study of identical twins. TCRdb analysed the 5' RACE reads with MiXCR anew, one entry per CDR3 protein. The data show hundreds of thousands of distinct CDR3 sequences, roughly 18% seen once. This same sample was also part of a study on T cells expressing NK-cell markers.

Source material: PBMCs. Every receptor here comes from a woman aged 18-30 years in good health.

This clonotype was seen only a few times. The rearrangement joins TRBV5-1 to TRBJ2-1; TRBD2 agrees at 7 bases. The CDR3 loop spans 13 amino acids. J lost 10 bases, V lost 4 bases, and 8 bases had no gene match. Germline V gene sequence: CDR1 SGHRS, CDR2 YFSETQ. The CDR3: CASSTSGIGEQFF. As DNA, the CDR3 is TGCGCCAGCAGCACCAGCGGGATTGGAGAGCAGTTCTTC.

The chain is built from TRBV2 and TRBJ2-1; D call uncertain. Germline values: CDR1 SNHLY, CDR2 FYNNEI. Trimming took off 2 bases at V and 4 bases at J, with 9 bases between the two ends. The CDR3 totals 14 residues. CDR3 in amino acids: CASSELGPYNEQFF. In nucleotides, the CDR3 is TGTGCCAGCAGTGAACTTGGGCCGTACAATGAGCAGTTCTTC. The full variable domain, its missing parts supplied by reference TRBV2 and TRBJ2-1, is EPEVTQTPSHQVTQMGQEVILRCVPISNHLYFYWYRQILGQKVEFLVSFYNNEISEKSEIFDDQFSVERPDGSNFTLKIRSTKLEDSAMYFCASSELGPYNEQFFGPGTRLTVL.

This clonotype was counted a few times. The V call is TRBV6-2 or TRBV6-3, the J call TRBJ2-1, with no clear D. CDR3 size: 12 residues. Trimming cost V 9 bases and J 8 bases, with 14 bases left between them. Germline V lookup: CDR1 MNHEY, CDR2 SVGEGT. CDR3 in amino acids: CASRGLRDEQFF. The CDR3, as DNA: TGTGCCAGTCGCGGCCTTCGTGATGAGCAGTTCTTC.

This sequence joins TRBV10-3 and TRBJ2-7; perhaps TRBD1 as D (6 bases). The CDR3 loop spans 15 amino acids. Germline V lookup: CDR1 ENHRY, CDR2 SYGVKD. Deletions cut 6 bases from V and 2 bases from J, with 17 bases between. The CDR3 region has the DNA TGTGCCATCAGCACGACAGGTTTAGGGACCTACGAGCAGTACTTC. This translates into CAISTTGLGTYEQYF.

The chain is built from TRBV20-1 and TRBJ2-3; TRBD2 aligns across 7 bases. V lost 3 bases to trimming and J lost 2 bases; unmatched junction nucleotides: 14. Germline loops: CDR1 DFQATT, CDR2 SNEGSKA (reference sequence). The length of the CDR3 is 17 residues. CDR3 loop: CSARETGGPILTDTQYF. The CDR3 DNA sequence: TGCAGTGCTAGGGAGACGGGAGGCCCTATCCTCACAGATACGCAGTATTTT.

This clonotype has more than one count but fewer than ten. DNA of the CDR3: TGTGCCAGCAGCTTAGTAGCCTTCTTCTACGTAGAGCAGTACTTC. Amino acids: CASSLVAFFYVEQYF. This chain connects TRBV7-9 to TRBJ2-7; D is ambiguous. Germline CDR1 SEHNR, CDR2 FQNEAQ (reference sequence). Trimming took off 1 base at V and 7 bases at J, with 17 bases between the two ends. CDR3 length: 15 amino acids.

This clonotype was observed a few times. The V call is TRBV20-1, the J call TRBJ2-3, with D perhaps TRBD2 (5 bases). The CDR3 runs to 12 residues. Germline V gene sequence: CDR1 DFQATT, CDR2 SNEGSKA (reference sequence). V lost 6 bases and J lost 6, with 13 bases in between. The CDR3 reads CSAQRAGDTQYF. The CDR3 nucleotides read TGCAGTGCCCAGAGGGCTGGCGATACGCAGTATTTT.

This clonotype was detected a few times. The chain carries TRBV5-1 and TRBJ2-5, with D possibly TRBD2 on 6 matching bases. V was shortened by 2 bases and J by 2 bases, with 13 bases between the two germline ends. This CDR3 is 15 amino acids long. Germline V lookup: CDR1 SGHRS, CDR2 YFSETQ. The chain's CDR3 is CASSLDIGGQETQYF. The DNA of the CDR3 is TGCGCCAGCAGCTTAGACATTGGGGGGCAAGAGACCCAGTACTTC.

The chain has TRBV20-1 and TRBJ1-1; 12 positions agree with TRBD1. Trimming at V came to 6 bases and at J to 2 bases, leaving 4 bases not matched to a gene. Germline V gene lookup returns CDR1 DFQATT and CDR2 SNEGSKA (reference sequence). The CDR3 covers 14 residues. CDR3 sequence reads: CSAGTGGLNTEAFF. CDR3 coding DNA: TGCAGTGCGGGGACAGGGGGCCTTAACACTGAAGCTTTCTTT.

The V call is TRBV4-2, the J call TRBJ2-7; tentatively, D is TRBD1 (5 bases). V was clipped by 0 bases and J by 4 bases, with 13 bases between them. This CDR3 spans 15 amino acids. Germline V lookup: CDR1 LGHNA, CDR2 YNFKEQ. The CDR3, as DNA: TGTGCCAGCAGCCAAGATCCCAGGGTAGGTTACGAGCAGTACTTC. Protein product: CASSQDPRVGYEQYF.

This clonotype was observed a handful of times. The chain carries TRBV5-5 and TRBJ1-5, with D hard to call. Looked up from germline, CDR1 is SGHKS and CDR2 is YYEKEE (reference sequence). V gave up 0 bases and J gave up 6 bases, with 16 bases separating them. This CDR3 is 16 amino acids long. CDR3 residues: CASSLAGDLSGQPQHF. CDR3 in DNA: TGTGCCAGCAGCTTGGCCGGAGACCTATCGGGTCAGCCCCAGCATTTT.

This clonotype was detected only a few times. The rearrangement joins TRBV6-2 or TRBV6-3 to TRBJ2-3; 8 bases map to TRBD1. This CDR3 is 15 amino acids long. V was clipped by 7 bases and J by 5 bases; unmatched bases: 11. Germline CDR1 MNHEY, CDR2 SVGEGT. The CDR3 nucleotides read TGTGCCAGCATCAATCCGGGAACAGGGGGAGATACGCAGTATTTT. It specifies CASINPGTGGDTQYF.

At least ten counts were recorded for this clonotype. The chain carries TRBV12-3 or TRBV12-4 and TRBJ1-2; the D is unclear. This CDR3 region has 15 residues. V was pared by 2 bases and J by 2 bases, with 12 bases between. The CDR3 loop reads CASSLRRTINYGYTF. The CDR3 DNA reads as TGTGCCAGCAGTTTACGGCGTACGATAAACTATGGCTACACCTTC.

This clonotype appeared a few times. The chain recombines TRBV20-1 with TRBJ1-4; D is undetermined. This CDR3 has 13 amino acids. Germline CDR1 reads DFQATT; CDR2 reads SNEGSKA (reference sequence). Deletions cut 2 bases from V and 8 bases from J, with 12 bases between. CDR3 nucleotides: TGCAGTGCTAGATGGACGCAAGGAGAAAAACTGTTTTTT. It codes for CSARWTQGEKLFF.

There are many counts of this clonotype. This chain joins TRBV27 and TRBJ1-5; 8 bases are a match to TRBD1. The CDR3 extends over 14 amino acids. With 8 bases clipped from V and 6 bases from J, the junction kept 9 bases outside the gene matches. From germline, CDR1 is MNHEY and CDR2 SMNVEV (reference sequence). The CDR3 DNA sequence: TGTGCCAGCCGGCAGGGGGCGCTGGGTCAGCCCCAGCATTTT. Translating gives CASRQGALGQPQHF.

CDR3 loop: CSVRSQGWETQYF. Written as DNA, the CDR3 is TGCAGCGTTAGGTCCCAGGGATGGGAGACCCAGTACTTC. The rearrangement uses TRBV29-1 and TRBJ2-5; possible D gene TRBD1, 5 bases. Trimming cost V 5 bases and J 5 bases, with 15 bases left between them. The CDR3 is 13 amino acids. Germline CDR1 and CDR2: SQVTM and ANQGSEA.

The V and J genes are TRBV20-1 and TRBJ1-4; perhaps TRBD1 as D (6 bases). CDR3 length: 14 residues. V lost 3 bases to trimming and J lost 8 bases, with 16 bases between them. In germline, CDR1 is DFQATT, CDR2 SNEGSKA (reference sequence). CDR3 coding DNA: TGCAGTGCTAGTTCCGGGGGCGGGAAGGAAAAACTGTTTTTT. Amino acid sequence: CSASSGGGKEKLFF.

This clonotype was observed a handful of times. Here the CDR3 DNA reads TGTGCCAGCTCAACGGGACAGACCAATTCACCCCTCCACTTT. The encoded protein is CASSTGQTNSPLHF. The rearrangement uses TRBV18 and TRBJ1-6; 7 nucleotides match TRBD1. Looked up from germline, CDR1 is KGHSH and CDR2 is LQKENI. After removal of 5 bases from V and 7 bases from J, the junction contained 5 bases not matched to a gene. The CDR3 has 14 residues.

This clonotype was seen a handful of times. The chain links TRBV3-1 to TRBJ1-6, with unresolved D. From germline, CDR1 is LGHDT and CDR2 YNNKEL (reference sequence). The CDR3 consists of 14 residues. Trimming removed 4 bases from V and 10 bases from J, with 14 bases in between. CDR3 loop: CASSPGGGSSPLHF. The CDR3 bases are TGTGCCAGCAGCCCCGGAGGAGGGAGCTCACCCCTCCACTTT.

There are a few counts of this clonotype. This chain uses TRBV7-9 with TRBJ2-7; no definite D call. The germline gives CDR1 SEHNR, CDR2 FQNEAQ (reference sequence). Trimming took off 3 bases at V and 7 bases at J, with 10 bases between the two ends. The CDR3 consists of 12 residues. DNA for the CDR3: TGTGCCAGCAGCTTCGACTCCACGGAGCAGTACTTC. As protein: CASSFDSTEQYF. Full variable domain (outside the CDR3, taken from reference TRBV7-9 and TRBJ2-7): DTGVSQNPRHKITKRGQNVTFRCDPISEHNRLYWYRQTLGQGPEFLTYFQNEAQLEKSRLLSDRFSAERPKGSFSTLEIQRTEQGDSAMYLCASSFDSTEQYFGPGTRLTVT.